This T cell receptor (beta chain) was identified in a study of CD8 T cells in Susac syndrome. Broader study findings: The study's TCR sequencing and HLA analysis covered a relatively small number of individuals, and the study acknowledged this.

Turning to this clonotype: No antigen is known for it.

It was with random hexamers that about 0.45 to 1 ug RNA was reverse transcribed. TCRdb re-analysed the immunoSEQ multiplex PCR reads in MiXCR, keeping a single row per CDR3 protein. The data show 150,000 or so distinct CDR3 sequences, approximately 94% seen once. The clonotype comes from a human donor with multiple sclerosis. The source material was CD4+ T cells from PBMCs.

For the CDR3, the DNA is TGCGCCAGCAGTCCCTGCGGGACAGGGGCCGAGGCCAAAAACATTCAGTACTTC. It yields the protein CASSPCGTGAEAKNIQYF. The chain has TRBV23-1 and TRBJ2-4; TRBD1 matches at 10 bases. TRBV23-1 counts as an open reading frame of uncertain function. Trimming removed 4 bases from V and 1 base from J; junction bases left unmatched: 10. This CDR3 region has 18 residues.